One T cell receptor (beta chain) is described in this entry. As yet, its antigen is unknown. The entry originates in a study of T cell repertoires in cytomegalovirus infection. Overall study context: Indicated by public TCR beta signatures were CMV infection and matching HLA type.

MiXCR, applied by TCRdb to the reads, yields one record per CDR3 protein. Of some 120,000 distinct CDR3 sequences in the sample, about a tenth were seen once. There are 14 residues in the CDR3. Germline lookup yields CDR1 SGHAT and CDR2 FQNNGV. Trimming stripped 5 bases from V and 4 bases from J, with 11 bases between. Material: PBMCs, sequenced either directly or after in vitro stimulation (not recorded which). The chain links TRBV11-2 to TRBJ1-4; D is uncertain. The TCR comes from a human donor in good health (CMV status not recorded). Some clones in this sample may be carry-over from other donors' samples. The chain's CDR3 is CASSKGWDNEKLFF. In DNA form, the CDR3 reads TGTGCCAGCAGCAAAGGGTGGGATAATGAAAAACTGTTTTTT.